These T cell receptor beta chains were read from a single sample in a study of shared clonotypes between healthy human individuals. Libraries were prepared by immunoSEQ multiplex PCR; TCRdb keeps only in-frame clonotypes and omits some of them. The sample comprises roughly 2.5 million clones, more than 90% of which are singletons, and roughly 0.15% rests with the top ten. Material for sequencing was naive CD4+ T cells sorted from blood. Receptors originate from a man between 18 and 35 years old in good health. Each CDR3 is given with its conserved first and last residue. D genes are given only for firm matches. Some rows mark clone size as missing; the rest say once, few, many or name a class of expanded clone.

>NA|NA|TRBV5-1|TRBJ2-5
CASSAPTETQYF
TGCGCCAGCAGCGCACCAACTGAGACCCAGTACTTC
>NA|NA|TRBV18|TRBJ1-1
CASSPASVNSEAFF
TGTGCCAGCTCACCAGCATCAGTAAACAGTGAAGCTTTCTTT
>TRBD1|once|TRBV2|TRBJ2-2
CASSELRTGRSGELFF
TGTGCCAGCAGTGAATTAAGGACAGGACGATCCGGGGAGCTGTTTTTT
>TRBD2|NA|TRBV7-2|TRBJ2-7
CASSTLSLAGEAQYF
TGTGCCAGCAGCACACTTAGTCTAGCGGGAGAGGCCCAGTACTTC
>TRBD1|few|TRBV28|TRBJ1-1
CASSAEGQTAFF
TGTGCCAGCAGTGCCGAGGGACAGACAGCTTTCTTT
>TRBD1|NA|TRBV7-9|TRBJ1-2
CASSLPGTGAPYGYTF
TGTGCCAGCAGCTTACCCGGGACAGGGGCTCCCTATGGCTACACCTTC
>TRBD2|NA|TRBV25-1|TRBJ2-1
CASRGGLAGGWEFF
TGTGCCAGCAGGGGGGGACTAGCGGGAGGTTGGGAGTTCTTC
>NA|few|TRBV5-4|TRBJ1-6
CASSLEGIDSPLHF
TGTGCCAGCAGCTTGGAGGGGATCGATTCACCCCTCCACTTT
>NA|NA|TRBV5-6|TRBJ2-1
CASSRGASYNEQFF
TGTGCCAGCAGCCGGGGGGCCTCCTACAATGAGCAGTTCTTC
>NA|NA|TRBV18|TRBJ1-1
CASSPDGTGTEAFF
TGTGCCAGCTCACCGGACGGCACAGGGACTGAAGCTTTCTTT
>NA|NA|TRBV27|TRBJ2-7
CASSLKDRFAYEQYF
TGTGCCAGCAGTTTAAAGGATAGGTTTGCCTACGAGCAGTACTTC
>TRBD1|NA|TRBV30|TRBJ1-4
CAWSVQGAWEKLFF
TGTGCCTGGAGCGTCCAGGGGGCTTGGGAAAAACTGTTTTTT
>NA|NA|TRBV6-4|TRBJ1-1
CASSLEASNTEAFF
TGTGCCAGCAGCCTGGAGGCCTCGAACACTGAAGCTTTCTTT
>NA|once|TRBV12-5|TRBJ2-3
CASDTPGADTQYF
TGTGCTAGTGATACCCCCGGGGCAGATACGCAGTATTTT